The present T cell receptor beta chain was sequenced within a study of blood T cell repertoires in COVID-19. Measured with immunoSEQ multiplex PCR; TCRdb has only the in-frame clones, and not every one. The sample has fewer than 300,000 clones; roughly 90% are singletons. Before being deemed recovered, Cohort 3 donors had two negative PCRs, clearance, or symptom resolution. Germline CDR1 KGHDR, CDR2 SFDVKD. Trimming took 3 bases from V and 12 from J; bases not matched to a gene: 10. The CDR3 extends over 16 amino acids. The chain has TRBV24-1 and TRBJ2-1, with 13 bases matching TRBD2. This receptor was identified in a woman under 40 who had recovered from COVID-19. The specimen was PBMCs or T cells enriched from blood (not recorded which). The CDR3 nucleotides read TGTGCCACCAGTGATACACTAGCGGGAGGGCCTGGGTGGCAGTTCTTC. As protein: CATSDTLAGGPGWQFF.